One and the same sample provided the 9 T cell receptor beta chains below, sequenced in a study of vaccination effects on CD4 cells after COVID-19. Their target antigens are unknown. Generated by immunoSEQ multiplex PCR, the TCRdb table keeps only in-frame clones and is missing some. The profile shows around 35,000 clones, about two thirds of them singletons. Culturing for more than 9 days preceded CD4+ T cell isolation. The starting material was CD4+ T cells from PBMCs cultured without peptide, obtained before COVID-19 vaccination. Source of these receptors: a human donor who received a COVID-19 vaccine.

The CDR3 DNA follows: TGTGCCAGCAGCTTAGCGACGGGACAGCCGTTTGGCGCAGATACGCAGTATTTT. Translation: CASSLATGQPFGADTQYF. This chain links TRBV7-6 with TRBJ2-3, with 7 bases lining up with TRBD1. CDR3 length: 18 residues. CDR1 and CDR2 (germline): SGHVS, FNYEAQ. V was clipped by 0 bases and J by 4 bases; unmatched bases: 13.

The chain couples TRBV6-2 or TRBV6-3 to TRBJ2-3, with 10 bases aligning to TRBD1. Germline V gene lookup returns CDR1 MNHEY and CDR2 SVGEGT. CDR3 length: 17 amino acids. V lost 0 bases and J lost 2; bases outside the gene matches: 5. The CDR3 DNA reads TGTGCCAGCAGTTACTCGAGGGGACAGGGGTACACAGATACGCAGTATTTT. Residues: CASSYSRGQGYTDTQYF.

This chain links TRBV11-3 with TRBJ2-7; unclear D gene. Between the trimmed V and J ends, which lost 0 bases and 2 bases, there was a span of 8 bases. The CDR3 spans 14 residues. Germline lookup yields CDR1 SGHNT and CDR2 YENEEA. CDR3 nucleotide sequence: TGTGCCAGCAGCTTAGACTACAATACCTACGAGCAGTACTTC. Translating gives CASSLDYNTYEQYF.

V gene TRBV13 combines with J gene TRBJ2-3; either TRBD1 or TRBD2 may fit D (7 bases each). The V end was cut by 5 bases, the J end by 4 bases, with 19 bases between. The CDR3 is 16 amino acids. Germline V CDR1 and CDR2: PRHDT, FYEKMQ (reference sequence). In nucleotides, the CDR3 is TGTGCCAGCAGCCAATACAGGGGCGGGGGACCAGATACGCAGTATTTT. Translating it yields CASSQYRGGGPDTQYF.

The rearrangement uses TRBV11-2 and TRBJ1-2; TRBD1 is a possible D gene (5 bases). The germline CDR1 and CDR2 sequences are SGHAT and FQNNGV. The CDR3 has 15 amino acids. V was cut by 0 bases and J by 2 bases, with 10 bases left in between. CDR3 region: CASSLESGRNYGYTF. As DNA, the CDR3 is TGTGCCAGCAGCTTAGAGTCGGGACGGAACTATGGCTACACCTTC.

This chain links TRBV15 with TRBJ1-1; D possibly corresponds to TRBD1 (5 bases). Per the germline V gene, CDR1 is LNHNV and CDR2 is YYDKDF (reference sequence). Between the trimmed V and J ends, which lost 5 bases and 11 bases, there was a span of 21 bases. The CDR3 is 14 amino acids. The CDR3 sequence is CATSPKGPKVGAFF. The CDR3 coding sequence is TGTGCCACCAGCCCCAAGGGGCCAAAGGTTGGGGCTTTCTTT.

This clone has only a few counts. CDR3 in DNA: TGTGCCAGCAGTGTGTTAGCTGTTAGGGCATCTACGCAGTATTTT. This sequence encodes CASSVLAVRASTQYF. The chain is built from TRBV2 and TRBJ2-3; D gene uncertain. V was clipped by 4 bases and J by 8 bases, with 19 bases between them. The V gene's germline CDR1 is SNHLY and CDR2 FYNNEI. The CDR3 runs to 15 residues.

This clone turned up a few times. This chain links TRBV5-4 with TRBJ2-3; 10 positions match TRBD2. From germline, CDR1 is SGHNT and CDR2 YYREEE (reference sequence). This CDR3 region has 16 residues. The V gene end was trimmed by 2 bases and the J gene end by 2 bases; junction bases not matched to a gene: 5. The CDR3 protein is CASSLIAGGNTDTQYF. The CDR3 DNA is TGTGCCAGCAGCTTAATAGCGGGAGGAAACACAGATACGCAGTATTTT.

This chain connects TRBV6-5 to TRBJ1-1, with 9 nucleotides matching TRBD1. Germline-derived CDR1 and CDR2 are MNHEY and SVGAGI. J lost 6 bases, V lost 6 bases, and 8 bases had no gene match. This CDR3 region has 14 residues. The DNA for the CDR3 is TGTGCCAGCAGACGACAGGGGGGGTTTGCTGAAGCTTTCTTT. It encodes CASRRQGGFAEAFF.